This T cell receptor (beta chain) was profiled in a study of blood T cell repertoires in COVID-19. J lost 2 bases, V lost 9 bases, and 4 bases had no gene match. The CDR3 contains 12 residues. Sequencing used immunoSEQ multiplex PCR; TCRdb keeps in-frame clones, though not all of them. The profile shows fewer than 150,000 clones, roughly 87% of them singletons. This rearrangement joins TRBV12-3 or TRBV12-4 to TRBJ2-7; 7 bases map to TRBD1. Input material: peripheral blood. The source of this sequence is a human donor in a cohort sampled during active COVID-19. The CDR3: CASRQGPYEQYF. As DNA, the CDR3 is TGTGCCAGTAGACAGGGACCCTACGAGCAGTACTTC.